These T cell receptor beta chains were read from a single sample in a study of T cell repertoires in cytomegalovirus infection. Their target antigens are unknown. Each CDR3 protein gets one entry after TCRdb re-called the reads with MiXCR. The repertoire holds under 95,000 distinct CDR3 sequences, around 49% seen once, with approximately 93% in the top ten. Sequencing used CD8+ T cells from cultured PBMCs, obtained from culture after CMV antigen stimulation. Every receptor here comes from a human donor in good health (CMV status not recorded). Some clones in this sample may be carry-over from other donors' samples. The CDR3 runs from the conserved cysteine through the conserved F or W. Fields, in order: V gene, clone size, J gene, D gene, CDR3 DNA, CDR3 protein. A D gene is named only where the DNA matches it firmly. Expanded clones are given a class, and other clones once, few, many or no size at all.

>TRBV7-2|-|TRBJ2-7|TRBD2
TGTGCCAGCAGCTCGAGCGGGACCTCCTACGAGCAGTACTTC
CASSSSGTSYEQYF
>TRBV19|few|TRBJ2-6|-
TGTGCCAGTAGTCCCCGACTGGGAACCCTCTCTGGGGCCAACGTCCTGACTTTC
CASSPRLGTLSGANVLTF
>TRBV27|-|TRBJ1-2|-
TGTGCCAGCAGTTTAGACCCAATGGGGGGCTACACCTTC
CASSLDPMGGYTF
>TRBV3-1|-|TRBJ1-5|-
TGTGCCAGCAGCCAGGGGGGAGGGCCCCAGCATTTT
CASSQGGGPQHF
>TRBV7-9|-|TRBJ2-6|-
TGTGCCAGCAGCTTACCCCCCCTCTCTGGGGCCAACGTCCTGACTTTC
CASSLPPLSGANVLTF
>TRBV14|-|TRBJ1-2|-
TGTGCCAGCAGCCGAATGATAGAAAACTATGGCTACACCTTC
CASSRMIENYGYTF
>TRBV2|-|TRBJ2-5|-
TGTGCCAGCCCCGGGAATCCCGTCGTCGAGACCCAGTACTTC
CASPGNPVVETQYF
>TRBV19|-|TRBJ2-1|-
TGTGCCAGTAGTATGGTGGTGGACTCCTACAATGAGCAGTTCTTC
CASSMVVDSYNEQFF
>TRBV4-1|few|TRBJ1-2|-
TGCGCCAGCAGCCAAGACGGGTATGGCTACACCTTC
CASSQDGYGYTF
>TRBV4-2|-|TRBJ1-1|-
TGTGCCAGCAGCCAAGATCGCGACCTCTTAAACACTGAAGCTTTCTTT
CASSQDRDLLNTEAFF
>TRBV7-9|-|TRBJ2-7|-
TGTGCCAGCAGCCCGATGGGCTACGAGCAGTACTTC
CASSPMGYEQYF
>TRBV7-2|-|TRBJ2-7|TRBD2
TGTGCCAGCAGCTCCGGGACTAGCGGGCCCCGGAGCTACGAGCAGTACTTC
CASSSGTSGPRSYEQYF
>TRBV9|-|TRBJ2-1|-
TGTGCCAGCAGCAGATCCGCCCTGAACCCGGAGCAGTTCTTC
CASSRSALNPEQFF
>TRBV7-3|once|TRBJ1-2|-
TGTGCCAGCAGCGAGGACAGTTACTATGGCTACACCTTC
CASSEDSYYGYTF
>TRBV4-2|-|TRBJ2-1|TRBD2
TGTGCCAGCAGCCAAGAACTAGCGGGGAGCTCCTACAATGAGCAGTTCTTC
CASSQELAGSSYNEQFF
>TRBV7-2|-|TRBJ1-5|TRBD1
TGTGCCAGCAGCTTAGTAGGGACAGAGAATCAGCCCCAGCATTTT
CASSLVGTENQPQHF